This T cell receptor beta chain is drawn from a study of T cell repertoires in cytomegalovirus infection. Germline loops: CDR1 SGHTA, CDR2 FQGNSA. This CDR3 is 14 amino acids long. V shed 1 base and J shed 7 bases, with 11 bases lying between them. TCRdb re-called the reads with MiXCR, one entry per CDR3 protein. Here the sample spans some 220,000 distinct CDR3 sequences, 5% to 8.5% being singletons. Many counts were recorded for this clonotype. The receptor's source is a human donor in good health (CMV status not recorded). Some clones in this sample may be carry-over from other donors' samples. J is TRBJ2-1 and V is TRBV7-2; D possibly uses TRBD1 or TRBD2 (6 bases each). Sequenced sample: PBMCs. The CDR3 nucleotides are TGTGCCAGCAGCTTAGGGGGGGCCTTAAATGAGCAGTTCTTC. It translates to CASSLGGALNEQFF.